Below are 32 T cell receptor beta chains sequenced from a single sample in a study of cytomegalovirus exposure and HLA in healthy donors listed by TCRdb under 2017. The method behind the library was the immunoSEQ multiplex PCR assay. A mixture of 60 forward primers for TCR Vbeta segments and 13 reverse primers for TCR Jbeta segments was used in the multiplex PCR. The clones in this table, taken by TCRdb from immuneACCESS, are in-frame only. Not every clone is retained; where verified, under half of the shortfall comes from an unresolved V gene, and the cause of the rest is unknown. This sample lists 150,000 to 200,000 clones; 65% to 80% were detected once. The ten most abundant clones make up nearly 4.5% of the sample. The specimen was PBMCs. The origin of the receptors is a woman aged 25 to 39 in good health and CMV-seropositive.

V gene TRBV5-6 combines with J gene TRBJ1-4; the match to TRBD1 covers 9 bases. Unmatched junction bases numbered 5, after V lost 4 bases and J lost 7 bases. From germline, CDR1 is SGHDT and CDR2 YYEEEE. The CDR3 sequence is 14 residues long. The CDR3 reads CASSQTGGFEKLFF. The DNA of the CDR3 is TGTGCCAGCAGCCAGACAGGGGGGTTTGAAAAACTGTTTTTT.

CDR3 sequence: CASSEALGSTDTQYF. The CDR3 DNA reads as TGTGCCAGCAGTGAAGCGCTAGGTTCGACAGATACGCAGTATTTT. The rearrangement joins TRBV2 to TRBJ2-3, with no clear D. This CDR3 is built from 15 residues. The V and J ends lost 0 bases and 3 bases respectively, with 10 bases between them. Germline-derived CDR1 and CDR2 are SNHLY and FYNNEI.

The CDR3 DNA follows: TGTGCCAGCTTTCGATGGGGCCCGGGGACCCAGTACTTC. As protein: CASFRWGPGTQYF. The chain combines TRBV5-6 with TRBJ2-5, with a weak D call TRBD1 (5 bases). The germline gives CDR1 SGHDT, CDR2 YYEEEE. The CDR3 contains 13 residues. Trimming removed 7 bases at V and 7 bases at J, with 17 bases between.

Written as DNA, the CDR3 is TGTGCCAGCAGCCCACCGGGTAGCCGCGTACTCTACGAGCAGTACTTC. Translation: CASSPPGSRVLYEQYF. This chain connects TRBV11-3 to TRBJ2-7; D gene uncertain. This CDR3 has 16 amino acids. Deletions cut 5 bases from V and 3 bases from J, with 20 bases between. Germline loops: CDR1 SGHNT, CDR2 YENEEA.

This clone has a single count. The V call is TRBV7-2, the J call TRBJ2-7; a weak D match, TRBD1 (5 bases). This CDR3 contains 14 residues. Trimming shortened V by 1 base and J by 1 base, and 8 bases separated the two germline ends. Per germline, CDR1 SGHTA and CDR2 FQGNSA. The CDR3 DNA reads TGTGCCAGCAGCTTAGGTAGGGGTTCCTACGAGCAGTACTTC. It is translated as CASSLGRGSYEQYF.

V usage is TRBV29-1 and J usage is TRBJ2-1; D uncertain. CDR1 and CDR2 from the germline V gene are SQVTM and ANQGSEA. This CDR3 region has 13 residues. Deletions cut 0 bases from V and 0 bases from J, with 3 bases between. This CDR3 reads CSVEESSYNEQFF. CDR3 DNA sequence: TGCAGCGTTGAAGAGAGCTCCTACAATGAGCAGTTCTTC.

This clone was seen a single time. The sample holds other DNA sequences that translate to the same CDR3. This sequence joins TRBV18 and TRBJ1-1; TRBD1 matches at 7 bases. The length of the CDR3 is 13 residues. V was clipped by 3 bases and J by 3 bases; unmatched bases: 1. Germline lookup yields CDR1 KGHSH and CDR2 LQKENI. The CDR3 sequence: CASSPDRDTEAFF. The CDR3 coding sequence is TGTGCCAGCTCACCCGACAGGGACACTGAAGCTTTCTTT.

This sequence joins TRBV14 and TRBJ2-1, with 14 nucleotides matching TRBD2. V lost 4 bases and J lost 9; bases outside the gene matches: 2. CDR3 size: 14 residues. In germline, CDR1 is SGHDN, CDR2 FVKESK. The CDR3 DNA reads TGTGCCAGCAGCCCGGGACTAGCGGGAGTTGAGCAGTTCTTC. Amino acid sequence: CASSPGLAGVEQFF.

This chain connects TRBV27 to TRBJ2-1; D might be TRBD2 (5 bases). Trimming left V 3 bases short and J 7 bases short, with 16 bases between. CDR3 size: 15 residues. Germline values: CDR1 MNHEY, CDR2 SMNVEV (reference sequence). CDR3 DNA sequence: TGTGCCAGCAGTTTCGGGAACCCCAGCCGGAATGAGCAGTTCTTC. Translating it yields CASSFGNPSRNEQFF.

V usage is TRBV11-3 and J usage is TRBJ1-2, with TRBD1 as a possible D gene (6 bases). Trimming removed 5 bases at V and 6 bases at J, with 13 bases between. Germline V gene sequence: CDR1 SGHNT, CDR2 YENEEA. This CDR3 contains 13 residues. In DNA, the CDR3 is TGTGCCAGCAGCCCAGGGGTGGGGGATGGCTACACCTTC. Residues: CASSPGVGDGYTF.

V gene TRBV27 combines with J gene TRBJ1-5; the D is unclear. The CDR3 is made up of 14 amino acids. V was trimmed by 6 bases and J by 5 bases, leaving 14 bases between them. The germline CDR1 and CDR2 sequences are MNHEY and SMNVEV (reference sequence). Here the CDR3 reads CASRMHGLDQPQHF. The CDR3 DNA follows: TGTGCCAGCAGAATGCACGGGTTGGATCAGCCCCAGCATTTT.

The genes are TRBV4-1 and TRBJ2-4, with 14 bases identical to TRBD2. The V segment lost 4 bases and the J segment 1 base; nucleotides outside the gene matches: 12. Germline V gives CDR1 MGHRA, CDR2 YSYEKL. This CDR3 is built from 20 residues. The CDR3 sequence is CASSPSGGLAGAGAKNIQYF. The CDR3 DNA reads TGCGCCAGCAGCCCCTCGGGGGGACTAGCGGGAGCCGGGGCCAAAAACATTCAGTACTTC.

The chain recombines TRBV7-6 with TRBJ1-4; 7 nucleotides match TRBD1. The germline CDR1 and CDR2 sequences are SGHVS and FNYEAQ. This CDR3 region has 16 residues. J was trimmed by 8 bases and V by 5 bases; bases with no gene match: 14. The CDR3 protein is CASSPRDRTLGEKLFF. Written as DNA, the CDR3 is TGTGCCAGCAGCCCAAGGGACAGAACCCTGGGGGAAAAACTGTTTTTT.

The CDR3 loop reads CASSQGQGAGTEAFF. CDR3 nucleotides: TGTGCCAGCAGCCAGGGACAGGGGGCTGGCACTGAAGCTTTCTTT. V usage is TRBV7-9 and J usage is TRBJ1-1; 12 bases fit TRBD1. V gave up 5 bases and J gave up 4 bases; unmatched junction bases: 5. Germline V gives CDR1 SEHNR, CDR2 FQNEAQ (reference sequence). There are 15 residues in the CDR3.

The genes are TRBV29-1 and TRBJ1-1; D remains unclear. The germline V gene has CDR1 SQVTM and CDR2 ANQGSEA. The CDR3 runs 12 residues. V was pared by 4 bases and J by 1 base, with 7 bases between. CDR3 sequence (DNA): TGCAGCGTTGTCGAGGGGAACACTGAAGCTTTCTTT. It specifies CSVVEGNTEAFF.

The V gene is TRBV5-6, the J gene TRBJ1-4, with TRBD1 as a possible D gene (5 bases). Germline values: CDR1 SGHDT, CDR2 YYEEEE. V dropped 4 bases and J dropped 5 bases, with 9 bases sitting between them. This CDR3 has 13 amino acids. The CDR3 bases are TGTGCCAGCAGCACGACAGCGAATGAAAAACTGTTTTTT. Amino acids: CASSTTANEKLFF.

This clone was seen only a few times. The chain employs TRBV25-1 and TRBJ1-2; D remains ambiguous. CDR3 length: 14 residues. V dropped 2 bases and J dropped 1 base, with 8 bases sitting between them. Germline V CDR1 and CDR2: MGHDK, SYGVNS. The CDR3 region has the DNA TGTGCCAGCAGTGAACCGGACTTTAACTATGGCTACACCTTC. Protein: CASSEPDFNYGYTF.

V gene TRBV19 combines with J gene TRBJ1-3; D unclear. The germline V gene has CDR1 LNHDA and CDR2 SQIVND (reference sequence). The CDR3 is 15 amino acids. V was pared by 2 bases and J by 2 bases, with 10 bases between. The CDR3 loop is CASSISGGTGNTIYF. The DNA for the CDR3 is TGTGCCAGTAGTATATCGGGAGGGACTGGAAACACCATATATTTT. Full variable domain (rest looked up from reference TRBV19 and TRBJ1-3): DGGITQSPKYLFRKEGQNVTLSCEQNLNHDAMYWYRQDPGQGLRLIYYSQIVNDFQKGDIAEGYSVSREKKESFPLTVTSAQKNPTAFYLCASSISGGTGNTIYFGEGSWLTVV.

This clone was picked up one time. The chain links TRBV10-3 to TRBJ1-2, with 9 bases lining up with TRBD1. The CDR3 covers 13 residues. The V segment lost 10 bases and the J segment 5 bases; nucleotides outside the gene matches: 8. CDR1 ENHRY and CDR2 SYGVKD come from the germline V gene. CDR3 bases: TGTGCCACCTGGACAGGGGAGAGATATGGCTACACCTTC. The encoded protein is CATWTGERYGYTF.

The gene calls are TRBV5-3 and TRBJ2-7; 13 nucleotides line up with TRBD2. TRBV5-3 is flagged as an ORF with uncertain function. The CDR3 length is 15 residues. Germline trimming cut 4 bases from V and 6 bases from J; bases unmatched to any gene: 7. The DNA for the CDR3 is TGTGCCAGAAGCCTCCGGACTAGCGGGAGTAGCGAGCAGTACTTC. As protein: CARSLRTSGSSEQYF.

The rearrangement joins TRBV11-3 to TRBJ1-1; D is uncertain. The CDR3 loop spans 11 amino acids. CDR1 and CDR2 from the germline V gene are SGHNT and YENEEA. Trimming removed 8 bases from V and 3 bases from J, with 7 bases in between. CDR3 in amino acids: CASHRDTEAFF. CDR3 DNA sequence: TGTGCCAGCCACCGGGACACTGAAGCTTTCTTT.

This clone came up a few times. The J gene is TRBJ2-7, the V gene TRBV6-5; possibly TRBD1 for D (6 bases). Trimming shortened V by 4 bases and J by 0 bases, and 13 bases separated the two germline ends. Germline V lookup: CDR1 MNHEY, CDR2 SVGAGI. The CDR3 has 15 amino acids. In DNA, the CDR3 is TGTGCCAGCAGTTCCCAGGCAGGGGCCTCCTACGAGCAGTACTTC. Translation gives CASSSQAGASYEQYF.

V and J are TRBV19 and TRBJ1-5; D is uncertain. With 4 bases removed from V and 3 bases from J, the gap between germline ends came to 7 bases. This CDR3 is 13 amino acids long. Germline V gene data show CDR1 as LNHDA and CDR2 as SQIVND (reference sequence). The CDR3 spells CASSTRLNQPQHF. The CDR3 DNA is TGTGCCAGTAGTACCCGACTCAATCAGCCCCAGCATTTT.

J is TRBJ1-2 and V is TRBV19; TRBD1 is a possible D gene (6 bases). The germline V gene encodes CDR1 LNHDA and CDR2 SQIVND (reference sequence). V was shortened by 3 bases and J by 7 bases, with 9 bases between the two germline ends. The CDR3 runs 12 residues. CDR3 amino acids: CASSIGTFGYTF. The CDR3 DNA is TGTGCCAGTAGTATCGGGACATTTGGCTACACCTTC.

This clone has just a few counts. The chain couples TRBV10-3 to TRBJ2-3; no definite D call. V lost 0 bases to trimming and J lost 0 bases, with 10 bases between them. This CDR3 region has 16 residues. CDR1 ENHRY and CDR2 SYGVKD come from the germline V gene. CDR3 in amino acids: CAISESVLLSTDTQYF. CDR3 in DNA: TGTGCCATCAGTGAGTCGGTCCTACTAAGCACAGATACGCAGTATTTT.

This clone has just one count. The V gene is TRBV6-5, the J gene TRBJ1-6; D is ambiguous. V gave up 0 bases and J gave up 5 bases, with 2 bases separating them. The CDR3 has 13 residues. Germline values: CDR1 MNHEY, CDR2 SVGAGI. The CDR3 region is CASSYSNNSPLHF. The DNA of the CDR3 is TGTGCCAGCAGTTACTCTAATAATTCACCCCTCCACTTT.

This clone is a singleton in its sample. CDR3 residues: CSVLGTGNTYEQYF. DNA of the CDR3: TGCAGCGTGCTGGGAACAGGGAACACCTACGAGCAGTACTTC. The chain is built from TRBV29-1 and TRBJ2-7, with D perhaps matching TRBD1 (6 bases). This CDR3 has 14 amino acids. Trimming took off 6 bases at V and 2 bases at J, with 17 bases between the two ends. The germline CDR1 and CDR2 sequences are SQVTM and ANQGSEA.

V gene TRBV7-6 combines with J gene TRBJ2-7, with D maybe TRBD1 (6 bases). V shed 4 bases and J shed 6 bases, with 10 bases lying between them. Germline CDR1 and CDR2: SGHVS and FNYEAQ. The CDR3 has 12 residues. CDR3 coding DNA: TGTGCCAGCAGCTCACAGGGCCTCGAGCAGTACTTC. As protein: CASSSQGLEQYF.

The chain joins TRBV6-1 to TRBJ2-7, with D perhaps matching TRBD2 (6 bases). CDR3 size: 14 residues. V was cut by 7 bases and J by 5 bases, with 18 bases left in between. Per the germline V gene, CDR1 is MNHNS and CDR2 is SASEGT. CDR3 in amino acids: CASTLTRDDNEQYF. The CDR3 coding sequence is TGTGCCAGCACCTTGACTAGAGATGATAACGAGCAGTACTTC.

The V and J genes are TRBV5-4 and TRBJ2-1, with TRBD2 matching 11 bases. The CDR3 consists of 16 residues. Trimming cost V 4 bases and J 4 bases; bases outside gene matches: 7. The V gene's germline CDR1 is SGHNT and CDR2 YYREEE (reference sequence). CDR3 amino acids: CASSPRLAGMYNEQFF. CDR3 bases: TGTGCCAGCAGCCCCCGACTAGCGGGGATGTACAATGAGCAGTTCTTC. The full variable domain, with the rest looked up from reference TRBV5-4 and TRBJ2-1, is ETGVTQSPTHLIKTRGQQVTLRCSSQSGHNTVSWYQQALGQGPQFIFQYYREEENGRGNFPPRFSGLQFPNYSSELNVNALELDDSALYLCASSPRLAGMYNEQFFGPGTRLTVL.

CDR3 residues: CASSPPGLGGTDTQYF. DNA for the CDR3: TGTGCCAGCTCACCACCGGGTCTAGGGGGCACAGATACGCAGTATTTT. The chain has TRBV18 and TRBJ2-3, with a possible D match to TRBD1 (5 bases). The CDR3 runs to 16 residues. The germline V gene encodes CDR1 KGHSH and CDR2 LQKENI. V was shortened by 0 bases and J by 1 base, with 11 bases between the two germline ends.

V usage is TRBV4-1 and J usage is TRBJ2-1; 8 nucleotides line up with TRBD2. V was clipped by 3 bases and J by 7 bases; unmatched bases: 11. Germline CDR1 MGHRA, CDR2 YSYEKL. This CDR3 is 16 amino acids long. The DNA for the CDR3 is TGCGCCAGCAGCCATTACTCCGGGACTAGTTTTAATGAGCAGTTCTTC. Residues: CASSHYSGTSFNEQFF.